This T cell receptor beta chain was found in a study of PD-1 blockade in classical Hodgkin lymphoma. The study, taken as a whole, reports: There was a significant rise in CD4+ TCR diversity by C4D1, with no such rise for CD8+. At baseline, newly diagnosed patients reportedly showed less TCR diversity than healthy donors.

Sequenced by immunoSEQ multiplex PCR; TCRdb stores in-frame clones only, minus some. Of 39,000 or so clones in the sample, about 88% were seen once. Patients all relapsed after autologous stem cell transplantation, and there was variation in brentuximab vedotin exposure. Germline loops: CDR1 MDHEN, CDR2 SYDVKM. The CDR3 extends over 13 amino acids. Remarks on this clone: Its specificity is not known. Sequence at one end of the junction differs from germline and may be a read error. This sample includes further DNA sequences coding for the same CDR3.

The chain is built from TRBV28 and TRBJ2-4, with TRBD1 matching 7 bases. The receptor comes from a human donor with classical Hodgkin lymphoma. Sequencing used peripheral blood mononuclear cells (PBMCs), obtained before the second cycle of nivolumab. CDR3 nucleotides: TGTGCTAGCAGTCCGGGACAGAGAAACATTCAGTACTTC. It yields the protein CASSPGQRNIQYF.